This passage covers 22 T cell receptor beta chains from one sample sequenced in a study of blood T cell repertoires in COVID-19. The data were produced by immunoSEQ multiplex PCR, yet TCRdb's version contains in-frame clones alone and is incomplete. The sample shows around 310,000 clones, around 89% of them seen only once. The sequenced material came from peripheral blood. These receptors all come from a woman in her fifties or sixties with acute or convalescent COVID-19.

The rearrangement uses TRBV6-4 and TRBJ2-3, with a weak D call TRBD1 (5 bases). The V gene's germline CDR1 is MRHNA and CDR2 SNTAGT. The CDR3 extends over 14 amino acids. V gave up 0 bases and J gave up 6 bases, with 10 bases separating them. CDR3: CASSDSRKGDTQYF. The CDR3 nucleotides read TGTGCCAGCAGTGACTCGAGAAAGGGGGATACGCAGTATTTT.

The chain combines TRBV5-4 with TRBJ2-3, with 7 bases fitting TRBD1. CDR1 and CDR2 (germline): SGHNT, YYREEE (reference sequence). The CDR3 extends over 17 amino acids. Unmatched junction bases numbered 17, after V lost 4 bases and J lost 6 bases. The CDR3 DNA follows: TGTGCCAGCAGCAACCGGGACAGAGATTTGGTTTGGGATACGCAGTATTTT. It yields the protein CASSNRDRDLVWDTQYF. Based on the CDR3 plus reference TRBV5-4 and TRBJ2-3, the full variable domain is ETGVTQSPTHLIKTRGQQVTLRCSSQSGHNTVSWYQQALGQGPQFIFQYYREEENGRGNFPPRFSGLQFPNYSSELNVNALELDDSALYLCASSNRDRDLVWDTQYFGPGTRLTVL.

The chain couples TRBV25-1 to TRBJ2-7; D uncertain. CDR1 and CDR2 from the germline V gene are MGHDK and SYGVNS. Trimming shortened V by 3 bases and J by 1 base, and 7 bases separated the two germline ends. The CDR3 spans 13 residues. The CDR3 coding sequence is TGTGCCAGCAGTGATCCCAGTTCCTACGAGCAGTACTTC. It codes for CASSDPSSYEQYF.

This sequence joins TRBV5-1 and TRBJ1-1; TRBD1 aligns across 11 bases. This CDR3 has 15 amino acids. The germline gives CDR1 SGHRS, CDR2 YFSETQ. Trimming took 4 bases from V and 4 from J; bases not matched to a gene: 6. The CDR3 DNA is TGCGCCAGCAGCCACGGACAGGGGGCTGGCACTGAAGCTTTCTTT. Its protein is CASSHGQGAGTEAFF.

J is TRBJ1-2 and V is TRBV28; possible D gene TRBD1, 5 bases. The CDR3 is 16 amino acids. From germline, CDR1 is MDHEN and CDR2 SYDVKM. Trimming removed 4 bases from V and 1 base from J, with 16 bases in between. CDR3 sequence (DNA): TGTGCCAGCAGTTCATATAGCCAGGGATTTAACTATGGCTACACCTTC. It codes for CASSSYSQGFNYGYTF.

The gene calls are TRBV27 and TRBJ2-1, with TRBD2 identical over 11 bases. The CDR3 is 16 amino acids. Germline trimming cut 6 bases from V and 6 bases from J; bases unmatched to any gene: 10. The germline V gene has CDR1 MNHEY and CDR2 SMNVEV (reference sequence). CDR3 residues: CASRRRSGGGSNEQFF. The DNA of the CDR3 is TGTGCCAGCAGACGTCGTAGCGGGGGGGGTTCCAATGAGCAGTTCTTC.

A word on this clone: The junction departs from the called germline gene at one end, perhaps through a read error. This chain links TRBV7-7 with TRBJ2-7; 7 nucleotides line up with TRBD1. This CDR3 region has 13 residues. CDR1 and CDR2 (germline): SSHAT, FNYEAQ (reference sequence). CDR3 residues: CASSRDRAYEQYF. For the CDR3, the DNA is TGTGCTAGCAGTCGTGACAGGGCCTACGAGCAGTACTTC.

This rearrangement joins TRBV5-1 to TRBJ1-1; D may be TRBD1 (5 bases). CDR1 is SGHRS, CDR2 YFSETQ, per germline. CDR3 length: 14 residues. The V and J ends lost 2 bases and 1 base respectively, with 9 bases between them. CDR3 sequence reads: CASSFGAPNTEAFF. CDR3 DNA: TGCGCCAGCAGCTTTGGGGCCCCGAACACTGAAGCTTTCTTT.

The chain combines TRBV14 with TRBJ2-7; possibly TRBD2 for D (5 bases). The CDR3 spans 14 residues. The ends were cut back, 2 bases at V and 5 bases at J, with 13 bases in the middle. The germline V gene has CDR1 SGHDN and CDR2 FVKESK. CDR3 amino acids: CASSQFRNGDEQYF. CDR3 sequence (DNA): TGTGCCAGCAGCCAATTCAGGAACGGGGACGAGCAGTACTTC. The whole variable domain, filled in from reference TRBV14 and TRBJ2-7, reads EAGVTQFPSHSVIEKGQTVTLRCDPISGHDNLYWYRRVMGKEIKFLLHFVKESKQDESGMPNNRFLAERTGGTYSTLKVQPAELEDSGVYFCASSQFRNGDEQYFGPGTRLTVT.

The chain couples TRBV5-1 to TRBJ2-7; D ambiguous. The germline CDR1 and CDR2 sequences are SGHRS and YFSETQ. The CDR3 is 13 amino acids. V gave up 0 bases and J gave up 3 bases, with 7 bases separating them. The CDR3 bases are TGCGCCAGCAGCTTGGCAGGCCTCTACGAGCAGTACTTC. This translates into CASSLAGLYEQYF.

The CDR3 DNA sequence: TGTGCCATCAGTGACGTGAAGACAGGGGGTTCGGGGGCCTATGGCTACACCTTC. Protein product: CAISDVKTGGSGAYGYTF. V usage is TRBV10-3 and J usage is TRBJ1-2; 9 nucleotides agree with TRBD1. This CDR3 is 18 amino acids long. V lost 3 bases, J lost 4 bases, and 15 bases stayed unmatched. The germline V gene has CDR1 ENHRY and CDR2 SYGVKD.

The chain uses TRBV28 and TRBJ2-5; 10 nucleotides match TRBD2. The germline CDR1 and CDR2 sequences are MDHEN and SYDVKM. The length of the CDR3 is 16 residues. V was pared by 8 bases and J by 5 bases, with 14 bases of the junction left unmatched. Here the CDR3 DNA reads TGTGCCAGCGATAGCGGGAGGATCCTCGGGGGTGAGACCCAGTACTTC. This gives the protein CASDSGRILGGETQYF. The whole variable domain, filled in from reference TRBV28 and TRBJ2-5, reads DVKVTQSSRYLVKRTGEKVFLECVQDMDHENMFWYRQDPGLGLRLIYFSYDVKMKEKGDIPEGYSVSREKKERFSLILESASTNQTSMYLCASDSGRILGGETQYFGPGTRLLVL.

This chain links TRBV7-3 with TRBJ2-2; 11 nucleotides align to TRBD1. The CDR3 runs to 16 residues. CDR1 is SGHTA and CDR2 is FQGTGA in the germline V gene. The V segment lost 0 bases and the J segment 6 bases; nucleotides outside the gene matches: 3. The chain's CDR3 is CASSLTRTGGSGELFF. For the CDR3, the DNA is TGTGCCAGCAGCTTAACGAGGACAGGGGGCTCCGGGGAGCTGTTTTTT.

The sample holds one count of this clone. The V and J genes are TRBV19 and TRBJ1-4; TRBD1 matches 10 bases. Trimming removed 0 bases from V and 7 bases from J; junction bases left unmatched: 8. The CDR3 is made up of 17 amino acids. Germline lookup yields CDR1 LNHDA and CDR2 SQIVND (reference sequence). The CDR3 reads CASSIEILGQGSEKLFF. The CDR3, as DNA: TGTGCCAGTAGTATAGAGATATTGGGACAGGGGAGTGAAAAACTGTTTTTT.

The chain combines TRBV3-1 (or the pseudogene TRBV3-2) with TRBJ1-5; D not resolved. The V gene's germline CDR1 is LGHDT and CDR2 YNNKEL (reference sequence). V was shortened by 0 bases and J by 2 bases, with 14 bases between the two germline ends. This CDR3 is 17 amino acids long. In DNA form, the CDR3 reads TGTGCCAGCAGCCAAGATGAGAAGGCACTATGCAATCAGCCCCAGCATTTT. Translating it yields CASSQDEKALCNQPQHF.

The rearrangement joins TRBV7-9 to TRBJ1-1; a possible D gene is TRBD1 (6 bases). From germline, CDR1 is SEHNR and CDR2 FQNEAQ (reference sequence). The ends were cut back, 3 bases at V and 7 bases at J, with 18 bases in the middle. The CDR3 is 15 residues long. The CDR3 reads CASSFLDRDSDEAFF. The CDR3 coding sequence is TGTGCCAGCAGCTTTTTGGACAGAGATTCCGATGAAGCTTTCTTT.

The chain has TRBV3-1 (or the pseudogene TRBV3-2) and TRBJ2-1, with TRBD2 identical over 9 bases. The CDR3 extends over 15 amino acids. J gave up 5 bases and V 1 base, and 3 bases lay outside the gene matches. Germline CDR1 LGHDT, CDR2 YNNKEL (reference sequence). Written as DNA, the CDR3 is TGTGCCAGCAGCCAAGGCGGGACTAGCCACAATGAGCAGTTCTTC. It translates to CASSQGGTSHNEQFF.

This sequence joins TRBV7-9 and TRBJ2-7; 9 nucleotides line up with TRBD1. CDR1 SEHNR and CDR2 FQNEAQ come from the germline V gene (reference sequence). This CDR3 is 14 amino acids long. With 6 bases clipped from V and 4 bases from J, the junction kept 7 bases outside the gene matches. CDR3 protein: CASSWDRELYEQYF. DNA for the CDR3: TGTGCCAGCAGTTGGGACAGGGAGCTGTACGAGCAGTACTTC.

This clone occurred once. V is TRBV28 and J is TRBJ2-1; 9 bases are shared with TRBD2. Trimming took 1 base from V and 4 from J; bases not matched to a gene: 11. This CDR3 contains 18 residues. Germline CDR1 MDHEN, CDR2 SYDVKM. CDR3 DNA sequence: TGTGCCAGCAGTTTATCCAAGAAGTTACTAGCGGGTTACAATGAGCAGTTCTTC. Translating gives CASSLSKKLLAGYNEQFF.

This chain joins TRBV7-2 and TRBJ1-2, with a possible D match to TRBD1 (6 bases). The CDR3 sequence is 15 residues long. Germline-derived CDR1 and CDR2 are SGHTA and FQGNSA. V was trimmed by 6 bases and J by 5 bases, leaving 19 bases between them. As DNA, the CDR3 is TGTGCCAGCAGTCTAGACCTGGCAGGGGCTTATGGCTACACCTTC. It is translated as CASSLDLAGAYGYTF.

This sequence joins TRBV3-1 (or the pseudogene TRBV3-2) and TRBJ2-2; 12 bases map to TRBD1. Germline CDR1 LGHDT, CDR2 YNNKEL (reference sequence). Trimming cost V 7 bases and J 6 bases; bases outside gene matches: 3. The CDR3 covers 14 residues. The CDR3 spells CASTGTGGAGELFF. The DNA for the CDR3 is TGTGCCAGCACCGGGACAGGGGGCGCCGGGGAGCTGTTTTTT.

The J gene is TRBJ2-1, the V gene TRBV30; possibly TRBD1 for D (5 bases). The CDR3 has 17 residues. Germline values: CDR1 GTSNPN, CDR2 SVGIG (reference sequence). The V end was cut by 3 bases, the J end by 4 bases, with 22 bases between. The CDR3 DNA follows: TGTGCCTGGAGAAAGGAGCGAAACTTGAAGGGGTACAATGAGCAGTTCTTC. It specifies CAWRKERNLKGYNEQFF.